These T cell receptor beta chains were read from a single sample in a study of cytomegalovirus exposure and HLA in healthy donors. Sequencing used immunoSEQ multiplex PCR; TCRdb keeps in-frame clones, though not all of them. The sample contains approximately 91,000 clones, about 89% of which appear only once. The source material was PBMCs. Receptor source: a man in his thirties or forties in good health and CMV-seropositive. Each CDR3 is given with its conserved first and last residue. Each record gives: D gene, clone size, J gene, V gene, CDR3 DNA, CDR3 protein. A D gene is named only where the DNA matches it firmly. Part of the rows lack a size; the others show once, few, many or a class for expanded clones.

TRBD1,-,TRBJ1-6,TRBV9,TGTGCCAGCAGCCCCGGACAGGGTGGACCCCTCCACTTT,CASSPGQGGPLHF
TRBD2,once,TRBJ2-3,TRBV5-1,TGCGCCAGCAGCTTGGATCTAGCGGGAGTAGATACGCAGTATTTT,CASSLDLAGVDTQYF
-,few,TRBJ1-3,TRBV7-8,TGTGCCAGCAGCTTCCTTTTCAACACCATATATTTT,CASSFLFNTIYF
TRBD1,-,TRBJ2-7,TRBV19,TGTGCCAGTAGTTTCGACAGGGCCTACGAGCAGTACTTC,CASSFDRAYEQYF
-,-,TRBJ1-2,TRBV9,TGTGCCAGCAGTCGACAGGATCCCTCCTATGGCTACACCTTC,CASSRQDPSYGYTF
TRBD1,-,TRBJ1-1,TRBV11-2,TGTGCCAGCAGCTGGTACAGGGGGCGGAATAACACTGAAGCTTTCTTT,CASSWYRGRNNTEAFF
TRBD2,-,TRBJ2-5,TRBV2,TGTGCCAGCGCTCCGGGAGGCGCCGAGACCCAGTACTTC,CASAPGGAETQYF
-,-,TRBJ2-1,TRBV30,TGTGCCTGGAGGCAGGGGATCTACAATGAGCAGTTCTTC,CAWRQGIYNEQFF
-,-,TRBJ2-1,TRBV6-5,TGTGCCAGCAGTTACGGCAATTCCTACAATGAGCAGTTCTTC,CASSYGNSYNEQFF
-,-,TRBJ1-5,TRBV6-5,TGTGCCAGCAGTCGGACGGAGGGTAATCAGCCCCAGCATTTT,CASSRTEGNQPQHF
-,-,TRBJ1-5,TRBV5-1,TGCGCCAGCAGCTTGACCCCGAGTTCGGCAGGGTCGAGCAATCAGCCCCAGCATTTT,CASSLTPSSAGSSNQPQHF
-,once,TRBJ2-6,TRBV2,TGTGCCAGCAGTGACGCGGTCTCTGGGGCCAACGTCCTGACTTTC,CASSDAVSGANVLTF
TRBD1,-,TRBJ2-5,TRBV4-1,TGCGCCAGCAGCCAACCGGGACAGGGGAGGACCCAGTACTTC,CASSQPGQGRTQYF
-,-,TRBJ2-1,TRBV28,TGTGCCAGCACCTTCGGAGGGGCAGTAGGAATCTATGAGCAGTTCTTC,CASTFGGAVGIYEQFF
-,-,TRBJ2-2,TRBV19,TGTGCCAGTAGCCGAGGGTCCCTGCAGGGGGGGGAGCTGTTTTTT,CASSRGSLQGGELFF
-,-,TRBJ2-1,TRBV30,TGTGCCCACGCCAACGGACATTACAATGAGCAGTTCTTC,CAHANGHYNEQFF
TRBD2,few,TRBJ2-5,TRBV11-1,TGTGCCAGCAGCCTAGCGGGAGGAGTGTTGGAGACCCAGTACTTC,CASSLAGGVLETQYF
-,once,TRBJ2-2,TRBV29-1,TGCAGCGTTGTCTGGCGGGAAAACACCGGGGAGCTGTTTTTT,CSVVWRENTGELFF
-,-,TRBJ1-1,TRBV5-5,TGTGCCAGCAGCTTGGGGCATGTCGACACTGAAGCTTTCTTT,CASSLGHVDTEAFF
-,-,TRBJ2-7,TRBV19,TGTGCCAGTAGTACCCTCGAGGGACTTTCCTACGAGCAGTACTTC,CASSTLEGLSYEQYF
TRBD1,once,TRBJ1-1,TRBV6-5,TGTGCCAGCAGTCCTACCCAGGGGGGCACTGAAGCTTTCTTT,CASSPTQGGTEAFF
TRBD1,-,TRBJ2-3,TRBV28,TGTGCCAGCAGTTTGGGAAGGGGGCGAGGTCTCACAGATACGCAGTATTTT,CASSLGRGRGLTDTQYF
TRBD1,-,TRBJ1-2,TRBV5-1,TGCGCCAGCAGCCCCCAGGGGGTGGATGGCTACACCTTC,CASSPQGVDGYTF